This record covers a single T cell receptor beta chain. Its antigen is not known. This record belongs to a study of post-analysis software for immune sequencing data. Study-level background: Included courses were relapsing-remitting and secondary progressive multiple sclerosis; progressive-relapsing multiple sclerosis was also included. Study-level results: Batch-matched samples strongly co-clustered by F measure. Included in a set of five TRBV segments more frequent in patients than controls were TRBV5-6, TRBV5-1 and TRBV20-1. Those with multiple sclerosis, the patient group, showed significantly lower normalized Chao1 diversity than controls.

Incorporated into the TCR beta cDNA libraries were unique molecular identifiers, which served to reduce PCR and sequencing biases. TCRdb fed the PCR reads into MiXCR, producing one record per CDR3 protein. The sample holds hundreds of thousands of distinct CDR3 sequences, 40% to 50% seen once. V was pared by 2 bases and J by 4 bases, with 8 bases between. The CDR3 spans 14 residues. CDR1 is MNHEY and CDR2 is SVGAGI in the germline V gene. Sample: blood. The TCR sequence derives from a girl aged 5-17 years with multiple sclerosis. The rearrangement links TRBV6-5 to TRBJ1-4, with unresolved D. CDR3 region: CASSYQRSNEKLFF. The CDR3 nucleotides read TGTGCCAGCAGTTACCAGAGGAGTAATGAAAAACTGTTTTTT.